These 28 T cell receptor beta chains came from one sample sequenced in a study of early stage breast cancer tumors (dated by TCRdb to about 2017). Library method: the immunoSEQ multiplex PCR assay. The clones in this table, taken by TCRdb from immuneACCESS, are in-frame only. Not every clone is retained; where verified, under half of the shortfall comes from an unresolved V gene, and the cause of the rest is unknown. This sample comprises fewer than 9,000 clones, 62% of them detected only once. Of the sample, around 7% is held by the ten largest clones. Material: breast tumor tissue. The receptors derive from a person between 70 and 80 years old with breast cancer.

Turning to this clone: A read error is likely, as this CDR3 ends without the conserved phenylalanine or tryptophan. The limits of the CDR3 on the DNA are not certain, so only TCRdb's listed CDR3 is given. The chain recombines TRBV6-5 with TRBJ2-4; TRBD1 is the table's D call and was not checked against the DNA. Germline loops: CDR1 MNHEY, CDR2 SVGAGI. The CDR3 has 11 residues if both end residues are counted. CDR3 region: CASSSGGTVLL.

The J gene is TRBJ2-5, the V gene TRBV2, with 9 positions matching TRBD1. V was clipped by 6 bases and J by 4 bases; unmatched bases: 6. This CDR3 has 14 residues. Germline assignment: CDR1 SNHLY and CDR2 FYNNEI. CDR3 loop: CASSTGGLTETQYF. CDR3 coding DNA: TGTGCCAGCAGCACAGGGGGCTTAACAGAGACCCAGTACTTC.

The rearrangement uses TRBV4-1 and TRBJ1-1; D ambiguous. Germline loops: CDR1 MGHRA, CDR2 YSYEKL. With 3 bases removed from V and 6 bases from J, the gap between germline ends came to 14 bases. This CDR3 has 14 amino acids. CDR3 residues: CASSHSGNGAEAFF. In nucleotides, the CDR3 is TGCGCCAGCAGCCACAGTGGGAACGGGGCTGAAGCTTTCTTT.

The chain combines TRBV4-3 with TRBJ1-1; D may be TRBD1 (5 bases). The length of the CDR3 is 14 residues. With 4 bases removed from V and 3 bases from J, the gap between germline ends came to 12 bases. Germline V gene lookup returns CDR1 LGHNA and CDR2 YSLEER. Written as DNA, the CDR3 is TGCGCCAGCAGCCTAAAGCTAGGGGACACTGAAGCTTTCTTT. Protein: CASSLKLGDTEAFF.

CDR3 sequence reads: CASSVTSGGFYEQYF. The CDR3 DNA reads TGTGCCAGCAGTGTGACTAGCGGGGGGTTCTACGAGCAGTACTTC. The V gene is TRBV27, the J gene TRBJ2-7, with 13 bases fitting TRBD2. The junction had 4 bases not matched to a gene; V was cut back by 5 bases and J by 3 bases. CDR1 is MNHEY and CDR2 is SMNVEV in the germline V gene (reference sequence). The CDR3 extends over 15 amino acids.

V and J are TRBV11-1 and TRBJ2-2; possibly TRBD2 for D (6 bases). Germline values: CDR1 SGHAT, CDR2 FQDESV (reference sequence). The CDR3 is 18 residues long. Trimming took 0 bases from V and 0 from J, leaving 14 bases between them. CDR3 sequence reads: CASSLAGRGRANTGELFF. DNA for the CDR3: TGTGCCAGCAGCTTAGCGGGGCGGGGACGGGCGAACACCGGGGAGCTGTTTTTT.

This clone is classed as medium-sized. The CDR3 protein is CAWSAFGQATFMNTEAFF. DNA of the CDR3: TGTGCCTGGAGTGCGTTCGGACAGGCAACGTTCATGAACACTGAAGCTTTCTTT. The genes are TRBV30 and TRBJ1-1; the match to TRBD1 covers 7 bases. Germline V gene data show CDR1 as GTSNPN and CDR2 as SVGIG (reference sequence). J lost 0 bases, V lost 1 base, and 14 bases had no gene match. The CDR3 has 18 amino acids.

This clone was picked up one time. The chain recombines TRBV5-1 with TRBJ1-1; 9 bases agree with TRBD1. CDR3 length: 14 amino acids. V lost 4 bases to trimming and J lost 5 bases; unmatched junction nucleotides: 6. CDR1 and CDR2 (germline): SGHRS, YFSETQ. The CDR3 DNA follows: TGCGCCAGCAGCATGGGACAGGGTAGAACTGAAGCTTTCTTT. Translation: CASSMGQGRTEAFF. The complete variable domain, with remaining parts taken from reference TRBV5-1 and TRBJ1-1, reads KAGVTQTPRYLIKTRGQQVTLSCSPISGHRSVSWYQQTPGQGLQFLFEYFSETQRNKGNFPGRFSGRQFSNSRSEMNVSTLELGDSALYLCASSMGQGRTEAFFGQGTRLTVV.

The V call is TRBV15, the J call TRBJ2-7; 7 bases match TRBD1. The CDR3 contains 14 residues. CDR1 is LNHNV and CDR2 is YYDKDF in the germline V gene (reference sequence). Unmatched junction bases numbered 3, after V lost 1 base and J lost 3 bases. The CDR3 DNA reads TGTGCCACCAGCAGAGCGGGACAGATCTACGAGCAGTACTTC. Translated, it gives CATSRAGQIYEQYF.

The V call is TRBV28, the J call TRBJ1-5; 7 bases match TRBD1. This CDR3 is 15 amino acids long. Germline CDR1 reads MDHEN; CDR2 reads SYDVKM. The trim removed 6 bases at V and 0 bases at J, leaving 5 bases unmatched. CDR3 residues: CASSPGTVSNQPQHF. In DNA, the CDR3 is TGTGCCAGCAGCCCCGGGACAGTTAGCAATCAGCCCCAGCATTTT.

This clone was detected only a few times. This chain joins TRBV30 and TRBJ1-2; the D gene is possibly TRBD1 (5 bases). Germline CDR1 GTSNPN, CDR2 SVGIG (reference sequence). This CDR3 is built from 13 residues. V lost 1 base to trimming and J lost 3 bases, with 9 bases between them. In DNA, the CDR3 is TGTGCCTGGAGTGAGGGAGGGGACTATGGCTACACCTTC. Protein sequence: CAWSEGGDYGYTF.

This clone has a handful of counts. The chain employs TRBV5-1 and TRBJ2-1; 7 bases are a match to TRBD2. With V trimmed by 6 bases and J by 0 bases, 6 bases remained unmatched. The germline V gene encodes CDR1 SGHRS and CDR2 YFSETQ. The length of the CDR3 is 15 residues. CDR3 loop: CASTVGGGSYNEQFF. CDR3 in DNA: TGCGCCAGCACTGTGGGGGGGGGCTCCTACAATGAGCAGTTCTTC.

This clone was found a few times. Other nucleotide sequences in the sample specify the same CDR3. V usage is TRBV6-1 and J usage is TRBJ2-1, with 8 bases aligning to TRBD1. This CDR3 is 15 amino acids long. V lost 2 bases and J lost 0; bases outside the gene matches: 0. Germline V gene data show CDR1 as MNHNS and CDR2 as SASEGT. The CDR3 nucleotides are TGTGCCAGCAGTGAAACAGGGGGCTCCTACAATGAGCAGTTCTTC. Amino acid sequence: CASSETGGSYNEQFF.

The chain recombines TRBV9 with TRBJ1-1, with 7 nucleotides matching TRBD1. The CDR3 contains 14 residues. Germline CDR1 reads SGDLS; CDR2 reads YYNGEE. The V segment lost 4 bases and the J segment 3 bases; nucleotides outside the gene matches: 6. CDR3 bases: TGTGCCAGCAGCTTTTTTGACAGGGACACTGAAGCTTTCTTT. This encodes CASSFFDRDTEAFF.

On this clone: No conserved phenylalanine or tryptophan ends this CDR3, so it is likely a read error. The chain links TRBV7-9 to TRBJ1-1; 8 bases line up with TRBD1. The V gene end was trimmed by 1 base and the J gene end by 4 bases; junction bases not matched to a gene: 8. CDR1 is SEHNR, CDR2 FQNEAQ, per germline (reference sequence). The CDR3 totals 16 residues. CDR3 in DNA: TGTGCCAGCAGCTTAGAGGCAGGGGGCGTGGGCACTGAAGCTTTCTCT. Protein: CASSLEAGGVGTEAFS.

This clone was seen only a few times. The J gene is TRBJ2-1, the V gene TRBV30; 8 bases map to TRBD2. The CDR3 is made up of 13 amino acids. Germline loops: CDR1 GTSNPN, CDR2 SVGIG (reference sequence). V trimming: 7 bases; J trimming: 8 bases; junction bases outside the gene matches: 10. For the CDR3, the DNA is TGTGCCTCACCGGGACTAGGAGTGGATGAGCAGTTCTTC. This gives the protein CASPGLGVDEQFF.

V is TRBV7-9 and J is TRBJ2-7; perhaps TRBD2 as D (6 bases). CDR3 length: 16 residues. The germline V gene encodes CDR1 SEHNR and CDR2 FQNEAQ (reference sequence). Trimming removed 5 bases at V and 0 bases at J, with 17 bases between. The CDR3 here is CASSPLMERASYEQYF. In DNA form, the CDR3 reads TGTGCCAGCAGCCCTCTGATGGAGCGGGCCTCCTACGAGCAGTACTTC. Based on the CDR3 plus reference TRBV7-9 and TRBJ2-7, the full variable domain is DTGVSQNPRHKITKRGQNVTFRCDPISEHNRLYWYRQTLGQGPEFLTYFQNEAQLEKSRLLSDRFSAERPKGSFSTLEIQRTEQGDSAMYLCASSPLMERASYEQYFGPGTRLTVT.

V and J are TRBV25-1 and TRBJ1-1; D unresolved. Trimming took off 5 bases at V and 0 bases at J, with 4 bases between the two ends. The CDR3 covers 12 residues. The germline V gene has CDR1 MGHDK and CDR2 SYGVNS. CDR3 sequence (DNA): TGTGCCAGCAGTCTCCTGAACACTGAAGCTTTCTTT. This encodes CASSLLNTEAFF.

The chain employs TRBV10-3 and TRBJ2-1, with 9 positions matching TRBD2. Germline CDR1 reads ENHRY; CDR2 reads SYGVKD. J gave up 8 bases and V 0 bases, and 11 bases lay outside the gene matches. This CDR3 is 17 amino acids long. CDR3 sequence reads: CAISESMASGAYDEQFF. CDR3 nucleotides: TGTGCCATCAGTGAGTCGATGGCTAGCGGGGCGTATGATGAGCAGTTCTTC.

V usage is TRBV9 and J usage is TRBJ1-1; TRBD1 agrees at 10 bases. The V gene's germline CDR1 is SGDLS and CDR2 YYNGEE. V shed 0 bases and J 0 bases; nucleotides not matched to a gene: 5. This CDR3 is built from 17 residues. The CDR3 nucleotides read TGTGCCAGCAGCGTAGATCCGGGACAGGGGATGAACACTGAAGCTTTCTTT. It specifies CASSVDPGQGMNTEAFF. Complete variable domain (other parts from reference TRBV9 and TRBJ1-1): DSGVTQTPKHLITATGQRVTLRCSPRSGDLSVYWYQQSLDQGLQFLIQYYNGEERAKGNILERFSAQQFPDLHSELNLSSLELGDSALYFCASSVDPGQGMNTEAFFGQGTRLTVV.

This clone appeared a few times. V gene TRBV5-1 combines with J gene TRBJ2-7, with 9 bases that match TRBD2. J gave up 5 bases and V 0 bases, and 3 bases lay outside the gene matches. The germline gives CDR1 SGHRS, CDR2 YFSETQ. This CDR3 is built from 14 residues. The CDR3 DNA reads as TGCGCCAGCAGCTTGGAGGGCGGGGGGGACGAGCAGTACTTC. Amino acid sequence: CASSLEGGGDEQYF.

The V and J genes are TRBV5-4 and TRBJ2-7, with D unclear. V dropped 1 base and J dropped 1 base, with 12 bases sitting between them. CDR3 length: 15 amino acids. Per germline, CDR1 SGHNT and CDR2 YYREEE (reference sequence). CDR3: CASSLKTAGSYEQYF. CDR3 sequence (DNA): TGTGCCAGCAGCTTGAAAACAGCTGGTTCCTACGAGCAGTACTTC.

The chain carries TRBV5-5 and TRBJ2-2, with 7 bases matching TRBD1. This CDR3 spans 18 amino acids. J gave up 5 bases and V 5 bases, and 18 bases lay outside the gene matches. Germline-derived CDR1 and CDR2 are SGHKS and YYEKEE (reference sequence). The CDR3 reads CASSLMPDYGTATGELFF. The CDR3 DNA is TGTGCCAGCAGTCTGATGCCCGACTACGGGACAGCTACCGGGGAGCTGTTTTTT.

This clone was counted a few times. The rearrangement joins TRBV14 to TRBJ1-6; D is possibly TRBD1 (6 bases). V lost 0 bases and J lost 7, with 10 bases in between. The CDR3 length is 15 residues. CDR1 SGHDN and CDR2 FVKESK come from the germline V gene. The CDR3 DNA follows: TGTGCCAGCAGCCAAGATGTACAGGGAAATTCACCCCTCCACTTT. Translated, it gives CASSQDVQGNSPLHF.

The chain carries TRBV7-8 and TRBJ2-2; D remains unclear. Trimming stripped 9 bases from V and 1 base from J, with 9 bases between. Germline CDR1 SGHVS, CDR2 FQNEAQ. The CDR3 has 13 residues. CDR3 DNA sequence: TGTGCCAGGGCAGGCCGGAACACCGGGGAGCTGTTTTTT. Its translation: CARAGRNTGELFF.

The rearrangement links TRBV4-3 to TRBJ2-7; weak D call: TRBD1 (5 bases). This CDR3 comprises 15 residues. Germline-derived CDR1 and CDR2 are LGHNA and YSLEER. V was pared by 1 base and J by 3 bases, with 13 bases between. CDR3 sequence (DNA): TGCGCCAGCAGCCAAGGCCGGCAGGGTATCTACGAGCAGTACTTC. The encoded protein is CASSQGRQGIYEQYF.

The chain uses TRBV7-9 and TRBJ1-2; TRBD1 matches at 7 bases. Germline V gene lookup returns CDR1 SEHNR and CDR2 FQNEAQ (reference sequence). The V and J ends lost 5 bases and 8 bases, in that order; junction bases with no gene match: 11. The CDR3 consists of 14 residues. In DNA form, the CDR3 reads TGTGCCAGCAGCCTAATGGAGTCAGGGGGAGGCTACACCTTC. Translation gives CASSLMESGGGYTF.

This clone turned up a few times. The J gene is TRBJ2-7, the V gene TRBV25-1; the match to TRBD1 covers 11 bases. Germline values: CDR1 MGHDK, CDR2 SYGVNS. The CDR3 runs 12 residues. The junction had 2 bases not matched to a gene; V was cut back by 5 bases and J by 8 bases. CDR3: CASSRDRGKQYF. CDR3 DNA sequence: TGTGCCAGCAGTCGGGACAGGGGGAAGCAGTACTTC.